This T cell receptor (beta chain) was documented in a study of blood T cell repertoires in COVID-19. TCRdb's copy holds only in-frame clones and misses some; the assay was immunoSEQ multiplex PCR. In the table there are around 200,000 clones, about 88% of which are singletons. The CDR3 is 15 amino acids. The germline V and J ends were trimmed by 0 bases and 5 bases, with 14 bases remaining between them. Germline CDR1 is GTSNPN and CDR2 is SVGIG (reference sequence). Sample: peripheral blood. The chain links TRBV30 to TRBJ2-1; D may be TRBD2 (5 bases). The origin of this receptor is a man aged 40-49 years with acute or convalescent COVID-19. The CDR3 protein is CAWSVPADLHNEQFF. CDR3 DNA sequence: TGTGCCTGGAGTGTACCAGCGGACCTGCACAATGAGCAGTTCTTC.